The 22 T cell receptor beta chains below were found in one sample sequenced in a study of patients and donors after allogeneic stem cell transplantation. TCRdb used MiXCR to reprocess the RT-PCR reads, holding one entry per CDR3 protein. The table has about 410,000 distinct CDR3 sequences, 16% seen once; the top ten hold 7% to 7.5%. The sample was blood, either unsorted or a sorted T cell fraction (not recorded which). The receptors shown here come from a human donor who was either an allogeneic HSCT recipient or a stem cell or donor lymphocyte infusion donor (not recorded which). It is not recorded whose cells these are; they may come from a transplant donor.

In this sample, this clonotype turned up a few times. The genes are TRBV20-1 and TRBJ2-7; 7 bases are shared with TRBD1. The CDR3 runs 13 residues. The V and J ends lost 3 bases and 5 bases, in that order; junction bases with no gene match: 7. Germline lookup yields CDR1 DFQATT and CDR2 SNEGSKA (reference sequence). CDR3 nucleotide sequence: TGCAGTGCTAGTAAGGGGGCGCGGAACGAGCAGTACTTC. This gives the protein CSASKGARNEQYF.

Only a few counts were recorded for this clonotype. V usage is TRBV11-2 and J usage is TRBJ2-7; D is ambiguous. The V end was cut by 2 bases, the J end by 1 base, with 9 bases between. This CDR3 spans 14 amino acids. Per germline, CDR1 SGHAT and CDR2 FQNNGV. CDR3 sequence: CASSLILPSYEQYF. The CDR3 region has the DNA TGTGCCAGCAGCTTAATTCTACCTTCCTACGAGCAGTACTTC.

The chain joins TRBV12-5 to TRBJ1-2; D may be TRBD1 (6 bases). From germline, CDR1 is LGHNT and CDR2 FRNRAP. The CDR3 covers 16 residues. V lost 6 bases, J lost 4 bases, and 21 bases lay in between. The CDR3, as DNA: TGTGCTAGTGGCTCGCAACCCCTGGACAGCTCCTATGGCTACACCTTC. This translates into CASGSQPLDSSYGYTF.

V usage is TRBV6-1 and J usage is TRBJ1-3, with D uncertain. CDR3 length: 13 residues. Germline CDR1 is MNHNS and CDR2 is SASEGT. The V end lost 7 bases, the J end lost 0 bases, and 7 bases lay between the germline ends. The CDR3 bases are TGTGCCAGCAACCGGAACTCTGGAAACACCATATATTTT. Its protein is CASNRNSGNTIYF.

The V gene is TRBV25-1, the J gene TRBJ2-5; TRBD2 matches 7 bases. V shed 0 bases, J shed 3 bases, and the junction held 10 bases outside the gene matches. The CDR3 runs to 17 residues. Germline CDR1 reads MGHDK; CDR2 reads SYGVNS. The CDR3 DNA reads TGTGCCAGCAGTGAATATCGGGCGGGAGCGTCCAAAGAGACCCAGTACTTC. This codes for CASSEYRAGASKETQYF.

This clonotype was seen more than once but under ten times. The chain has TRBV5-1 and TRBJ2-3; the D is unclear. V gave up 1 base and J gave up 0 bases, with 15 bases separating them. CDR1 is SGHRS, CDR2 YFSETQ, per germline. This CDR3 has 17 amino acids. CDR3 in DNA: TGCGCCAGCAGCTTGTCAAGCTCGTTCTCTAGCACAGATACGCAGTATTTT. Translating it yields CASSLSSSFSSTDTQYF.

CDR3 in DNA: TGTGCCAGCTCAAGCAGGGGGCCCTTTCGGCAGCCCCAGCATTTT. This sequence encodes CASSSRGPFRQPQHF. The V and J genes are TRBV18 and TRBJ1-5, with 8 bases that match TRBD1. CDR1 and CDR2 from the germline V gene are KGHSH and LQKENI. The V segment lost 5 bases and the J segment 7 bases; nucleotides outside the gene matches: 10. The CDR3 runs to 15 residues.

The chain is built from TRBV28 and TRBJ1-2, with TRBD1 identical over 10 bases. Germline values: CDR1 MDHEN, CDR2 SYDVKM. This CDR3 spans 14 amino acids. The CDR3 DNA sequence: TGTACGGGGAGAAAGGGACAGGGGAACTATGGCTACACCTTC. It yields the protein CTGRKGQGNYGYTF.

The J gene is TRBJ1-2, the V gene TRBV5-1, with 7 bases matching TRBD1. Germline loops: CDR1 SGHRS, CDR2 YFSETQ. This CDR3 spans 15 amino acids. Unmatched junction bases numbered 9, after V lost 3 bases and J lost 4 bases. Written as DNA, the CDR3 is TGCGCCAGCAGCTCTGACAGGGAGCACACCTATGGCTACACCTTC. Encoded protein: CASSSDREHTYGYTF.

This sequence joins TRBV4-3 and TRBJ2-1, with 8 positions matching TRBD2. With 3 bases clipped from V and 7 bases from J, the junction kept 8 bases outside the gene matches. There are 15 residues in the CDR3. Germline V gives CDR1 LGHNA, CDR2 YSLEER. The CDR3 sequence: CASSQVLAGRNEQFF. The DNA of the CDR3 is TGCGCCAGCAGCCAGGTCCTAGCGGGCAGGAATGAGCAGTTCTTC.

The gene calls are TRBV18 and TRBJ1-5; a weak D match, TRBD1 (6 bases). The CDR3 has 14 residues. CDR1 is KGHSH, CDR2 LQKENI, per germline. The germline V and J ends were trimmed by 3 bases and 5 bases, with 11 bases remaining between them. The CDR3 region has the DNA TGTGCCAGCTCACCGGGGGCAGGTTATCAGCCCCAGCATTTT. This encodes CASSPGAGYQPQHF.

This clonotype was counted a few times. This chain's CDR3 is CASSPPDNWGTDTQYF. In nucleotides, the CDR3 is TGTGCCAGCAGCCCCCCGGACAATTGGGGCACAGATACGCAGTATTTT. The J gene is TRBJ2-3, the V gene TRBV9; perhaps TRBD1 as D (5 bases). The V end was cut by 4 bases, the J end by 1 base, with 16 bases between. Germline lookup yields CDR1 SGDLS and CDR2 YYNGEE. The CDR3 runs 16 residues. Full variable domain (outside the CDR3, taken from reference TRBV9 and TRBJ2-3): DSGVTQTPKHLITATGQRVTLRCSPRSGDLSVYWYQQSLDQGLQFLIQYYNGEERAKGNILERFSAQQFPDLHSELNLSSLELGDSALYFCASSPPDNWGTDTQYFGPGTRLTVL.

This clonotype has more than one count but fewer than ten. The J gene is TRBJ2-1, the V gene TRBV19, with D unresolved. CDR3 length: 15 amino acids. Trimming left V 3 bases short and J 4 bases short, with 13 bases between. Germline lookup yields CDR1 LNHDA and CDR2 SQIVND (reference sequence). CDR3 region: CASSIGQVLYNEQFF. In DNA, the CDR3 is TGTGCCAGTAGTATCGGTCAGGTACTTTACAATGAGCAGTTCTTC.

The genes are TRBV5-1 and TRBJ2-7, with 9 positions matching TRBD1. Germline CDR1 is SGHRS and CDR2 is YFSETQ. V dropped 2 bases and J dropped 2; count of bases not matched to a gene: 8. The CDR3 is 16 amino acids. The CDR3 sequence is CASSFGTGYRTYEQYF. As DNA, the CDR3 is TGCGCCAGCAGCTTCGGGACAGGGTACCGAACCTACGAGCAGTACTTC.

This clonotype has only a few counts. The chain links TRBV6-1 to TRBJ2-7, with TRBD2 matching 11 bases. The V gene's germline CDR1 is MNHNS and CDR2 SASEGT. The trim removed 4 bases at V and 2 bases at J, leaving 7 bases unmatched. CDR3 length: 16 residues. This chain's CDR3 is CASSGRGTSGAYEQYF. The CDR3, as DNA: TGTGCCAGCAGTGGACGCGGGACTAGCGGTGCCTACGAGCAGTACTTC.

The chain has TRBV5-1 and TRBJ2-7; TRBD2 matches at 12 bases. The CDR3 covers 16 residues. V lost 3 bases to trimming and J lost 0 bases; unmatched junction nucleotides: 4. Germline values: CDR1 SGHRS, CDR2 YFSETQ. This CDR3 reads CASSSGLAGSSYEQYF. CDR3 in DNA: TGCGCCAGCAGCTCGGGACTAGCGGGCAGCTCCTACGAGCAGTACTTC.

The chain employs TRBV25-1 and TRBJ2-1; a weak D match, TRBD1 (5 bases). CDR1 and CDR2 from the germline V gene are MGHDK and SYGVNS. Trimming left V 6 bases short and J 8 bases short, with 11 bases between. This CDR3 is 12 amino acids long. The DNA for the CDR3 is TGTGCCAGCAGAGACAGTACGTATGAGCAGTTCTTC. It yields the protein CASRDSTYEQFF. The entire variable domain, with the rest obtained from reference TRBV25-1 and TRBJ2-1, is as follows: EADIYQTPRYLVIGTGKKITLECSQTMGHDKMYWYQQDPGMELHLIHYSYGVNSTEKGDLSSESTVSRIRTEHFPLTLESARPSHTSQYLCASRDSTYEQFFGPGTRLTVL.

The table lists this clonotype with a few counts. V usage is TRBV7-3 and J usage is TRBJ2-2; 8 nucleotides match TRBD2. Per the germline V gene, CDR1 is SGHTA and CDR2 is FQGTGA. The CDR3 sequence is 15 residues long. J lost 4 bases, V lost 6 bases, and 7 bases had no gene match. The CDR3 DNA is TGTGCCAGCAGTTCCCCCACTAGCGGCACCGGGGAGCTGTTTTTT. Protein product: CASSSPTSGTGELFF.

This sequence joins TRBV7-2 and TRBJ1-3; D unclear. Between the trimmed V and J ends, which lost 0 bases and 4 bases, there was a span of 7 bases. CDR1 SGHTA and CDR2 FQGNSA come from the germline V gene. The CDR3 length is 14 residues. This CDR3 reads CASSLATGGNTIYF. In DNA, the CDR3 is TGTGCCAGCAGCTTAGCCACCGGGGGAAACACCATATATTTT. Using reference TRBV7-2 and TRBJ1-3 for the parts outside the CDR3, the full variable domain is GAGVSQSPSNKVTEKGKDVELRCDPISGHTALYWYRQSLGQGLEFLIYFQGNSAPDKSGLPSDRFSAERTGGSVSTLTIQRTQQEDSAVYLCASSLATGGNTIYFGEGSWLTVV.

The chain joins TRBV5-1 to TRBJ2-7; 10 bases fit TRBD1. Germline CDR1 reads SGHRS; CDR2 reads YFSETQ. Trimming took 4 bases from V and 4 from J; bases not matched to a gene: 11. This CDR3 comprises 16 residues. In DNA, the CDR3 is TGCGCCAGCAGCCCATACCCCGGGACAGGGGTATACGAGCAGTACTTC. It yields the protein CASSPYPGTGVYEQYF. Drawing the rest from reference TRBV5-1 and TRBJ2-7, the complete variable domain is KAGVTQTPRYLIKTRGQQVTLSCSPISGHRSVSWYQQTPGQGLQFLFEYFSETQRNKGNFPGRFSGRQFSNSRSEMNVSTLELGDSALYLCASSPYPGTGVYEQYFGPGTRLTVT.

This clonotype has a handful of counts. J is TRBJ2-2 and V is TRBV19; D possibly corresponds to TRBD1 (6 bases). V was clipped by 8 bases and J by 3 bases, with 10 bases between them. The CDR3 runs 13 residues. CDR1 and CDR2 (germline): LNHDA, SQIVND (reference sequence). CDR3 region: CASVRGYTGELFF. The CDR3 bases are TGTGCCAGTGTCAGGGGCTACACCGGGGAGCTGTTTTTT.

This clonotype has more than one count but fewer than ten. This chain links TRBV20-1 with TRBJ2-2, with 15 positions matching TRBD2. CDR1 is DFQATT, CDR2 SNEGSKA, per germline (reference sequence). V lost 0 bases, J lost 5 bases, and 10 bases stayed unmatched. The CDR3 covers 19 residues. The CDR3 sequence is CSARDLRTSGRAGTGELFF. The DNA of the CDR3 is TGCAGTGCTAGAGATCTCCGGACTAGCGGGAGGGCCGGAACCGGGGAGCTGTTTTTT.